This TCR beta chain is drawn from a study of T cell repertoires and HLA-DP antigens. This table comes from immunoSEQ multiplex PCR, and its TCRdb copy is limited to in-frame clones, with some not included. This sample has roughly 110,000 clones; nearly 95% occur once, and the top ten carry about 0.27%. Germline V gene data show CDR1 as LNHDA and CDR2 as SQIVND (reference sequence). This CDR3 has 17 amino acids. Unmatched junction bases numbered 4, after V lost 5 bases and J lost 0 bases. With regard to this clone: As yet, its antigen is unknown.

The material sequenced was CD4+ T cells from PBMCs. This TCR came from a woman younger than 35 in good health and CMV-seronegative. The V and J genes are TRBV19 and TRBJ2-5, with 15 bases matching TRBD2. CDR3 in DNA: TGTGCCAGTAGTGCGGGACTAGCGGGGGGTTACCAAGAGACCCAGTACTTC. It codes for CASSAGLAGGYQETQYF.